The rows below give T cell receptor beta chains drawn from one sample of a study of blood T cell repertoires in COVID-19. The table came from immunoSEQ multiplex PCR; TCRdb's copy has only in-frame clones and leaves some out. The sample shows hundreds of thousands of clones, 70% to 90% of them seen only once. The sequenced material came from peripheral blood. These receptors all stem from a woman in her sixties with COVID-19, enrolled during active disease. CDR3s leave out the opening cysteine and the closing phenylalanine or tryptophan.

V gene | CDR3 protein
TRBV7-2 | ASRPGGAKETQY
TRBV30 | AWSVNTKTGELF
TRBV7-9 | ALRAITETDTQY
TRBV19 | ASSIGTAGGTEAF
TRBV19 | ASSPPGESNQPQH
TRBV2 | ASSEWTGENTGELF
TRBV24-1 | ATSDLDSYNEQF
TRBV19 | ASGQDRGPEAF
TRBV29-1 | SVEVNSARTDTQY
TRBV6-6 | ASSYAGLNTGELF
TRBV12-3/TRBV12-4 | ASRLDRSYEQY
TRBV11-2 | ASSFESGRQY
TRBV4-2 | ASSQVMEGQRYGYT
TRBV4-1 | ASSPLFGQGASGANVLT
TRBV3-1/TRBV3-2 | ASKGQKYSPLH
TRBV19 | ASSGPLSGNTEAF
TRBV24-1 | ATSDRWGATQY
TRBV15 | ATSRDRKGIATNEKLF
TRBV7-8 | ASSLMEARGYT
TRBV7-7 | ASSLAQGAVGELF
TRBV6-5 | AARDRGYNEQF
TRBV6-5 | ASSYSPLLNIQY
TRBV5-1 | ASSDRDSSNEQF
TRBV28 | ASTPQRGRGNEQF
TRBV20-1 | SAPWPQH
TRBV7-3 | ASSLTPGLNSPLH
TRBV18 | ASSPEYSRGRRGYGYT
TRBV15 | ATSRDQTGESYEQY
TRBV7-9 | ASSPGQNRRAF
TRBV6-5 | ASSYRNRGKGNTIY
TRBV6-5 | ASSPLSGGPREQY
TRBV2 | ASSWLGANYGYT
TRBV29-1 | SGRDSTSYEQY
TRBV24-1 | ATSDLGAGGTDTQY
TRBV12-3/TRBV12-4 | ASRFAGYYGYT
TRBV7-9 | ASSSDPGVIKGSPLH
TRBV5-1 | ASSWEGGNLREQY
TRBV5-4 | ASSVGHLNTGELF
TRBV20-1 | SAQGAYEQY
TRBV30 | AWSVLRLNTEAF
TRBV19 | ASSISGGGTDTQY
TRBV7-2 | ASSLGRGRSNQPQH
TRBV5-4 | ASSLTATWGDEQF
TRBV2 | ASRPGLAGPGTDTQY
TRBV18 | ASSPIQEAVQPQH
TRBV6-5 | ASIGMADEQY
TRBV4-2 | ASSRMDRGLQNTEAF
TRBV7-8 | ASSPSPPGGYTEAF
TRBV3-1/TRBV3-2 | ASSQLAGGSSGANVLT
TRBV14 | ASSPWTPSSGANVLT
TRBV19 | ASSTHRAANTEAF
TRBV7-9 | ASSQAGSGASTEAF
TRBV5-1 | ASSTGEGNQPQH
TRBV4-2 | ASSPRRAEQF